The entry below gives a single T cell receptor beta chain sequence along with its context. The data originate from a study of OX40 agonist ivuxolimab in advanced cancers. On the study more broadly: Every 2 weeks, patients received ivuxolimab intravenously, dosed at 0.01 to 10 mg/kg. Patients were about 83% male with ages about 23 to 79, mean 60. Earlier anti-PD-1, anti-PD-L1 or anti-CTLA-4 therapy was permitted; roughly 37% had received some.

CDR3 length: 15 amino acids. V lost 4 bases to trimming and J lost 2 bases, with 15 bases between them. Germline values: CDR1 SGHNT, CDR2 YYREEE (reference sequence). Assay used: immunoSEQ multiplex PCR; TCRdb lists only in-frame clones, some missing. The data contain over 80,000 clones, around 87% of them singletons. Anyone with autoimmune disease history or systemic immunosuppression was excluded. This sequence originates from an adult with an advanced solid tumor such as melanoma, head and neck, liver or kidney cancer. Here the sequenced sample was CD4+ or CD8+ T cells sorted from blood, taken in a trial of the OX40 agonist ivuxolimab. The chain employs TRBV5-4 and TRBJ1-2; D is possibly TRBD1 (5 bases). CDR3 loop: CASSPEVGLNYGYTF. CDR3 bases: TGTGCCAGCAGCCCTGAAGTGGGACTCAACTATGGCTACACCTTC. The full variable domain, with the rest looked up from reference TRBV5-4 and TRBJ1-2, is ETGVTQSPTHLIKTRGQQVTLRCSSQSGHNTVSWYQQALGQGPQFIFQYYREEENGRGNFPPRFSGLQFPNYSSELNVNALELDDSALYLCASSPEVGLNYGYTFGSGTRLTVV.